This paragraph covers one TCR beta chain sequence. Its antigen remains undetermined. No much larger clonotype is one base removed from it; base qualities were not supplied. This entry is derived from a study of blood T cell repertoires in COVID-19 (dated by TCRdb to about 2020). About the study as a whole: The collaborator samples originated in the United States, Italy and Spain and spanned the acute and convalescent phases of COVID-19. The material from the prospective study consisted of cDNA or gDNA derived from T cells, B-cell-depleted T cells, or PBMCs. The dataset comprised deeply sampled blood TCRbeta repertoires from subjects exposed to, actively infected with, or recovered from COVID-19. A freely available public database, intended as a resource for researchers studying the immune response to SARS-CoV-2, is where the repertoires were released. The samples were drawn from two sources: the first 160 participants of the ongoing ImmuneRACE study, and about 1,300 subjects contributed by 6 global collaborators. Nearly every sample came with metadata listing a de-identified subject ID, COVID-19 status, age in years and sex. Where available, HLA class I and class II types were taken from metadata supplied by the sample provider and were not determined by assay-based typing.

Collaborating institutions collected whole blood in K2EDTA tubes following their own protocols. Collaborator samples were shipped for TCRbeta analysis as frozen whole blood, isolated PBMCs, or DNA extracted from either sample type. From the cysteine through the phenylalanine, the CDR3 covers 14 amino acids. Only the CDR3 DNA is retained, 42 bases long and in frame from the first base. From a lookup of the germline V gene (reference sequence), CDR1 and CDR2 are SEHNR and FQNEAQ. Relative to germline, V is 4 bases shorter and J is 1 base shorter, with 10 bases between their ends. Beyond this particular receptor, the publication reports: How much clinical and demographic metadata was included differed by source and by participant, and the metadata was provided uncurated.

TCRbeta CDR3 regions were amplified from genomic DNA using the immunoSEQ Assay, a bias-controlled multiplex PCR. The study's own analysis went as follows. Nucleated cell counts per sample were estimated from amplification of reference gene primers within the assay. To quantify the absolute abundance of each unique TCRbeta CDR3 rearrangement, sequence reads were collapsed and filtered. For each sample, productive Simpson clonality was calculated as the square root of Simpson's diversity index across productive rearrangements. TCRdb provides this immuneACCESS table in a form limited to in-frame rearrangements. Some clones are lacking; in checked studies, under half of them reflect an unresolved V gene, and why the rest are absent is not known. V, J and clone size are taken as reported in that table, and D and trimming were inferred from the DNA itself. The sample table records fewer than 300,000 clones; 70% to 75% of these occur just once. The biggest ten clones account for 3.3% of the sample.

Recombination connected TRBV7-9 to TRBJ2-5, with no reliable assignment of the D segment. Specimen: peripheral blood. The clonotype was recovered from a woman aged 80 or over with acute or convalescent COVID-19. The CDR3 here reads CASSSLYFQETQYF. The sequenced DNA: TGTGCCAGCAGCTCCCTATATTTCCAAGAGACCCAGTACTTC.